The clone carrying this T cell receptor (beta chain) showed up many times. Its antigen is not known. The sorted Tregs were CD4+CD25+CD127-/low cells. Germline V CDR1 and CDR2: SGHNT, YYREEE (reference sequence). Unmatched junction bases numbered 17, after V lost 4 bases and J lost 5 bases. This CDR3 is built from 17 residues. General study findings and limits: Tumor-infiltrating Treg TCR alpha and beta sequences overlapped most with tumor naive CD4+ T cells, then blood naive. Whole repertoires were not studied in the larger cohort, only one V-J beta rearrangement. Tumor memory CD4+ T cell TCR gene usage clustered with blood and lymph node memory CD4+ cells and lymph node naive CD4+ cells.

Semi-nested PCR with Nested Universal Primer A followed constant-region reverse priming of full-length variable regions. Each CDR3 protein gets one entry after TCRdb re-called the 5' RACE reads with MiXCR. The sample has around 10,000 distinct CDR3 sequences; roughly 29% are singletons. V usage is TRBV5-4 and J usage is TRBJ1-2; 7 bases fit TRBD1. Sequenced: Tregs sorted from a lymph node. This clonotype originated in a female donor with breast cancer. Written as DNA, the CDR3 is TGTGCCAGCAGCCCCCTCCCTGTCGAGGGGGCGCGGTATGGCTACACCTTC. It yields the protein CASSPLPVEGARYGYTF. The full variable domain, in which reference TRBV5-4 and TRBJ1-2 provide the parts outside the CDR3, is ETGVTQSPTHLIKTRGQQVTLRCSSQSGHNTVSWYQQALGQGPQFIFQYYREEENGRGNFPPRFSGLQFPNYSSELNVNALELDDSALYLCASSPLPVEGARYGYTFGSGTRLTVV.